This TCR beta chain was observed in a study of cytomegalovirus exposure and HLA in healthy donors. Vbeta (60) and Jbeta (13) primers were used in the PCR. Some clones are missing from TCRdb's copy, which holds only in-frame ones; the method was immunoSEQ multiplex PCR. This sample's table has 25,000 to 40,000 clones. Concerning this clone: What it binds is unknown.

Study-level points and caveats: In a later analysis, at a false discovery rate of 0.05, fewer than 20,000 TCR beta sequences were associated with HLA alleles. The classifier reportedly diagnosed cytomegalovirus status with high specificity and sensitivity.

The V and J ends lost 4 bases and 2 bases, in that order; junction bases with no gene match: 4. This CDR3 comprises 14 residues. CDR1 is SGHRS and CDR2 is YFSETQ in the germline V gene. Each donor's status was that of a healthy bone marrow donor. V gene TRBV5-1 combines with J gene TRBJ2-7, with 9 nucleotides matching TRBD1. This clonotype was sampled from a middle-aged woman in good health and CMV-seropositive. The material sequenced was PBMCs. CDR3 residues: CASSRGDRAYEQYF. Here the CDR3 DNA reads TGCGCCAGCAGCCGAGGGGACAGGGCCTACGAGCAGTACTTC.